The 3 T cell receptor beta chains reported below all come from one sample, sequenced in a study of blood T cells in healthy people across ages. For the second PCR, which ran for about 6 to 11 cycles, a sample-barcoded 5' primer and a J-beta primer mix were used. A single record per CDR3 protein comes from TCRdb applying MiXCR to the 5' RACE reads. The table includes around 1.5 million distinct CDR3 sequences, roughly 45% detected once. The sample was blood. Receptor source: a woman aged 18-29 years in good health.

The rearrangement joins TRBV28 to TRBJ1-5; TRBD1 is a possible D gene (6 bases). V was shortened by 7 bases and J by 0 bases, with 13 bases between the two germline ends. Per germline, CDR1 MDHEN and CDR2 SYDVKM. This CDR3 region has 15 residues. The chain's CDR3 is CASTSWTVSNQPQHF. CDR3 sequence (DNA): TGTGCCAGCACCTCCTGGACAGTTAGCAATCAGCCCCAGCATTTT.

This clonotype was seen more than once but under ten times. The chain combines TRBV20-1 with TRBJ2-3, with TRBD2 identical over 7 bases. V was clipped by 6 bases and J by 0 bases; unmatched bases: 9. CDR1 is DFQATT, CDR2 SNEGSKA, per germline (reference sequence). The CDR3 spans 15 residues. Here the CDR3 DNA reads TGCAGTGCGGAGCGGGGCCACTCTAGCACAGATACGCAGTATTTT. Amino acid sequence: CSAERGHSSTDTQYF.

The chain employs TRBV20-1 and TRBJ2-1, with no clear D. The V gene lost 6 bases and the J gene lost 1 base, with 16 bases spanning the gap. Germline loops: CDR1 DFQATT, CDR2 SNEGSKA (reference sequence). The length of the CDR3 is 15 residues. CDR3 sequence reads: CSATWQANSYNEQFF. The CDR3 DNA sequence: TGCAGTGCCACTTGGCAGGCCAATTCCTACAATGAGCAGTTCTTC.